The TCR beta chain described here comes from a study of cytomegalovirus exposure and HLA in healthy donors. Study in general: Earlier findings included roughly 120 million unique TCR beta sequences obtained from 150 million to 200 million T cells. Study-wide results and caveats: As immune exposure information, only CMV serostatus was available. In a later analysis, common viral pathogens appeared linked to several of the most significant clusters.

With respect to this clone: Its antigen is as yet unknown.

This CDR3 spans 14 amino acids. Germline V lookup: CDR1 MNHNS, CDR2 SASEGT. V shed 7 bases, J shed 4 bases, and the junction held 7 bases outside the gene matches. Primers: 60 Vbeta forward and 13 Jbeta reverse. The data were produced by immunoSEQ multiplex PCR, yet TCRdb's version contains in-frame clones alone and is incomplete. Here the sample spans some 190,000 clones, approximately 83% being singletons. The source of this sequence is a boy between 2 and 10 years old in good health and CMV-seronegative. Sequencing input: PBMCs. The rearrangement uses TRBV6-1 and TRBJ2-3, with 8 bases fitting TRBD2. The CDR3: CASTKREQSDTQYF. The CDR3 coding sequence is TGTGCCAGCACAAAGCGGGAGCAGTCAGATACGCAGTATTTT.